The clone carrying this TCR beta chain has ten or more counts. The antigen remains unidentified. Germline values: CDR1 LNHNV, CDR2 YYDKDF (reference sequence). Trimming removed 7 bases at V and 3 bases at J, with 8 bases between. The CDR3 is 12 residues long. These data originate in a study of identical twins. Broader study findings: Invariant MAIT and iNKT cells could partly confound zero-insertion analyses. Out-of-frame beta sequences exhibited a weaker degree of excess twin sharing.

Every one of the donors was a healthy Caucasian. Each CDR3 protein gets one entry after TCRdb re-called the 5' RACE reads with MiXCR. Among 700,000 to 950,000 distinct CDR3 sequences, 10% to 15% were seen once, and the ten largest hold roughly 1.5%. The same specimen was also included in a second study, on yellow fever vaccine responses in identical twins. That work contributes: Reportedly, twins' vaccine T cell responses looked partly convergent and partly personalized.

The chain uses TRBV15 and TRBJ2-3; a possible D gene is TRBD2 (5 bases). This TCR came from a woman aged 18-30 years in good health. Sequenced material: PBMCs. Here the CDR3 DNA reads TGTGCCACCAAAGCGGTTACAGATACGCAGTATTTT. It specifies CATKAVTDTQYF.